This T cell receptor (beta chain) is from a study of shared clonotypes between healthy human individuals. Whole-study results and caveats: In general, naive subsets displayed greater estimated richness than memory subsets did.

As regards this clone: Antigen: not known.

Naive CD8 cells lacked CD45RO, underwent positive selection for CCR7 and left out terminally differentiated effector memory CD45RA+ cells. The input for sorted-subset replicate PCRs was 150 to 200 ng DNA, tens of thousands of T cell genomes. Per the original data handling: Sequence data from immunoSEQ were junction-only and lacked quality scores; consequently, filtering differed. Sequencing was performed with immunoSEQ multiplex PCR; in TCRdb, only in-frame clones are kept and a portion is missing. The DNA was the basis for D and trimming; V, J and clone size are from that table. The repertoire holds about 2.2 million clones, about 93% seen once, with 1.5% to 2% in the top ten. Germline CDR1 reads LNHDA; CDR2 reads SQIVND (reference sequence). This CDR3 contains 13 residues. Trimming shortened V by 1 base and J by 11 bases, and 14 bases separated the two germline ends.

The chain couples TRBV19 to TRBJ1-1; D is perhaps TRBD1 (6 bases). Sample: naive CD8+ T cells from PBMCs. This clonotype was sampled from a man aged 18-30 years in good health. Some clones in this sample may be carry-over from other donors' samples. The CDR3 sequence is CASSIVPGAGAFF. The CDR3 region has the DNA TGTGCCAGTAGTATAGTGCCGGGGGCCGGGGCTTTCTTT.